Sequencing of this TCR beta chain was carried out in a study of T cell repertoires in cytomegalovirus infection. This clonotype was detected a few times. Its antigen is undetermined. MiXCR was run by TCRdb on the reads, yielding one entry per CDR3 protein. The profile shows approximately 300,000 distinct CDR3 sequences, almost 30% of them singletons. The trim removed 5 bases at V and 6 bases at J, leaving 10 bases unmatched. The length of the CDR3 is 13 residues. Germline V gene sequence: CDR1 DFQATT, CDR2 SNEGSKA (reference sequence). This receptor was obtained from a human donor in good health (CMV status not recorded). Some clones in this sample may be carry-over from other donors' samples. The chain combines TRBV20-1 with TRBJ2-7; 7 nucleotides agree with TRBD2. The sequencing used cultured PBMCs, collected from culture after CMV antigen stimulation. CDR3 loop: CSAPRTSLSEQYF. In DNA form, the CDR3 reads TGCAGTGCTCCCCGGACTAGTCTGAGCGAGCAGTACTTC.